These 22 T cell receptor beta chains were all obtained from the same sample, sequenced in a study of pediatric ulcerative colitis (dated by TCRdb to the late 2010s). During colonoscopy, one to two rectal pinch biopsies were obtained for research purposes. Libraries were constructed by the immunoSEQ multiplex PCR assay. This is the immuneACCESS table as TCRdb keeps it, with only in-frame sequences that have V and J called. A part of the clones is gone; compared with another copy, unresolved V genes explain less than half, and the rest is unexplained. This sample has about 17,000 clones in its table, and just under 75% of those were observed once. The ten biggest clones cover 3.4% of the sample. Sequences were obtained from gut tissue. These receptors came from a girl under 18 with moderate ulcerative colitis.

The gene calls are TRBV28 and TRBJ1-4, with 8 nucleotides matching TRBD1. The CDR3 loop spans 13 amino acids. The trim removed 5 bases at V and 8 bases at J, leaving 4 bases unmatched. Germline-derived CDR1 and CDR2 are MDHEN and SYDVKM. CDR3 nucleotide sequence: TGTGCCAGCAGTGTGTGGACAGGGGAAAAACTGTTTTTT. Amino acid sequence: CASSVWTGEKLFF.

V gene TRBV7-9 combines with J gene TRBJ2-7; D is undetermined. V lost 0 bases to trimming and J lost 2 bases, with 5 bases between them. Looked up from germline, CDR1 is SEHNR and CDR2 is FQNEAQ (reference sequence). This CDR3 is built from 13 residues. This chain's CDR3 is CASSLAGAYEQYF. CDR3 nucleotides: TGTGCCAGCAGCTTAGCAGGAGCCTACGAGCAGTACTTC.

This clone appeared a few times. The rearrangement joins TRBV2 to TRBJ1-1, with D perhaps matching TRBD1 (5 bases). The CDR3 contains 13 residues. V lost 6 bases, J lost 6 bases, and 14 bases lay in between. From germline, CDR1 is SNHLY and CDR2 FYNNEI. This CDR3 reads CASRGDGIAEAFF. The CDR3 DNA sequence: TGTGCCAGCAGGGGGGACGGAATCGCTGAAGCTTTCTTT.

There are a few counts of this clone. The rearrangement joins TRBV2 to TRBJ1-6; 8 nucleotides line up with TRBD1. Germline CDR1 SNHLY, CDR2 FYNNEI. The CDR3 totals 16 residues. With 1 base clipped from V and 7 bases from J, the junction kept 6 bases outside the gene matches. The CDR3 spells CASSEEGTGGNSPLHF. CDR3 bases: TGTGCCAGCAGTGAAGAGGGTACAGGGGGGAATTCACCCCTCCACTTT.

The gene calls are TRBV5-1 and TRBJ1-4; D unclear. Per germline, CDR1 SGHRS and CDR2 YFSETQ. Trimming removed 2 bases from V and 7 bases from J, with 9 bases in between. The CDR3 has 13 amino acids. The CDR3 loop is CASSFGIGEKLFF. The CDR3 DNA is TGCGCCAGCAGCTTTGGGATAGGTGAAAAACTGTTTTTT.

The V call is TRBV7-6, the J call TRBJ1-1; 7 nucleotides line up with TRBD1. V shed 5 bases and J 0 bases; nucleotides not matched to a gene: 6. This CDR3 has 15 amino acids. Germline CDR1 and CDR2: SGHVS and FNYEAQ. CDR3 sequence: CASSPRQGLNTEAFF. The CDR3 region has the DNA TGTGCCAGCAGCCCGAGACAGGGTTTGAACACTGAAGCTTTCTTT.

V and J are TRBV5-1 and TRBJ2-5, with TRBD2 matching 7 bases. In germline, CDR1 is SGHRS, CDR2 YFSETQ. V lost 4 bases to trimming and J lost 2 bases; unmatched junction nucleotides: 8. The CDR3 covers 15 residues. CDR3 amino acids: CASSPGGAGQETQYF. DNA of the CDR3: TGCGCCAGCAGCCCCGGGGGAGCGGGGCAAGAGACCCAGTACTTC. The full variable domain, with the rest looked up from reference TRBV5-1 and TRBJ2-5, is KAGVTQTPRYLIKTRGQQVTLSCSPISGHRSVSWYQQTPGQGLQFLFEYFSETQRNKGNFPGRFSGRQFSNSRSEMNVSTLELGDSALYLCASSPGGAGQETQYFGPGTRLLVL.

This chain uses TRBV19 with TRBJ1-3; weak D call: TRBD1 (5 bases). Germline-derived CDR1 and CDR2 are LNHDA and SQIVND (reference sequence). V was pared by 3 bases and J by 3 bases, with 21 bases between. The CDR3 length is 18 residues. CDR3 amino acids: CASSILGASGRGGNTIYF. CDR3 coding DNA: TGTGCCAGTAGTATCCTCGGGGCTTCAGGAAGAGGTGGAAACACCATATATTTT.

This clone has more than one count but fewer than ten. The chain joins TRBV2 to TRBJ1-3; 8 bases are a match to TRBD1. Looked up from germline, CDR1 is SNHLY and CDR2 is FYNNEI. The CDR3 has 14 amino acids. With 6 bases clipped from V and 0 bases from J, the junction kept 1 base outside the gene matches. The CDR3 is CASRGTGSGNTIYF. The DNA for the CDR3 is TGTGCCAGCAGGGGGACAGGCTCTGGAAACACCATATATTTT.

The chain carries TRBV21-1 and TRBJ2-7. TRBV21-1 represents a pseudogene. There are 11 residues in the CDR3. CDR3 residues: CASTEIYEQYF. In DNA, the CDR3 is TGTGCCAGCACCGAAATCTACGAGCAGTACTTC.

This chain links TRBV18 with TRBJ2-1; D unclear. Germline CDR1 is KGHSH and CDR2 is LQKENI. Trimming shortened V by 3 bases and J by 3 bases, and 6 bases separated the two germline ends. CDR3 length equals 13 residues. The CDR3 loop reads CASSPPDYNEQFF. The CDR3 DNA reads as TGTGCCAGCTCACCCCCGGACTACAATGAGCAGTTCTTC.

The chain couples TRBV5-1 to TRBJ2-5; D not certain. Trimming removed 3 bases at V and 5 bases at J, with 17 bases between. The CDR3 is 15 residues long. Looked up from germline, CDR1 is SGHRS and CDR2 is YFSETQ. The CDR3 sequence is CASSSIRGGLETQYF. The CDR3 coding sequence is TGCGCCAGCAGCTCCATCAGAGGTGGCCTTGAGACCCAGTACTTC.

The J gene is TRBJ2-1, the V gene TRBV10-2; 9 nucleotides align to TRBD2. CDR1 is WSHSY and CDR2 is SAAADI in the germline V gene. This CDR3 region has 13 residues. Trimming cost V 7 bases and J 6 bases; bases outside gene matches: 4. CDR3 DNA: TGCGCCAGCATCGCGGGAGGGAGCAATGAGCAGTTCTTC. It is translated as CASIAGGSNEQFF.

The chain uses TRBV5-8 and TRBJ1-5; TRBD1 is a possible D gene (6 bases). The germline gives CDR1 SGHTS, CDR2 YDEGEE. V lost 0 bases, J lost 6 bases, and 13 bases lay in between. The CDR3 is 15 amino acids. As DNA, the CDR3 is TGTGCCAGCAGCTTGGCCGGGGGGCAAGGTCAGCCCCAGCATTTT. Residues: CASSLAGGQGQPQHF.

The J gene is TRBJ2-1, the V gene TRBV2; 8 bases fit TRBD2. The CDR3 covers 15 residues. The V segment lost 3 bases and the J segment 6 bases; nucleotides outside the gene matches: 7. Germline CDR1 SNHLY, CDR2 FYNNEI. DNA for the CDR3: TGTGCCAGCAGTGACCCGAGACTAGCGTTCAATGAGCAGTTCTTC. It specifies CASSDPRLAFNEQFF. The variable domain in full, completed from reference TRBV2 and TRBJ2-1, reads EPEVTQTPSHQVTQMGQEVILRCVPISNHLYFYWYRQILGQKVEFLVSFYNNEISEKSEIFDDQFSVERPDGSNFTLKIRSTKLEDSAMYFCASSDPRLAFNEQFFGPGTRLTVL.

The rearrangement uses TRBV18 and TRBJ2-7; D not certain. The germline V gene has CDR1 KGHSH and CDR2 LQKENI. This CDR3 has 16 residues. The V end lost 2 bases, the J end lost 0 bases, and 14 bases lay between the germline ends. The DNA for the CDR3 is TGTGCCAGCTCACCATCCCCCAGCCATAGCTCCTACGAGCAGTACTTC. Protein sequence: CASSPSPSHSSYEQYF. The full variable domain, its missing parts supplied by reference TRBV18 and TRBJ2-7, is NAGVMQNPRHLVRRRGQEARLRCSPMKGHSHVYWYRQLPEEGLKFMVYLQKENIIDESGMPKERFSAEFPKEGPSILRIQQVVRGDSAAYFCASSPSPSHSSYEQYFGPGTRLTVT.

This clone was detected a few times. V usage is TRBV2 and J usage is TRBJ1-2, with 9 bases lining up with TRBD1. The ends lost 4 bases at V and 8 bases at J; junction bases unmatched: 5. CDR3 size: 13 residues. The germline V gene has CDR1 SNHLY and CDR2 FYNNEI. The CDR3 bases are TGTGCCAGCAGTGTCGGGACAGGGCGCGGCTACACCTTC. This sequence encodes CASSVGTGRGYTF. Full variable domain (outside the CDR3, taken from reference TRBV2 and TRBJ1-2): EPEVTQTPSHQVTQMGQEVILRCVPISNHLYFYWYRQILGQKVEFLVSFYNNEISEKSEIFDDQFSVERPDGSNFTLKIRSTKLEDSAMYFCASSVGTGRGYTFGSGTRLTVV.

In its sample, this clone was seen a few times. The genes are TRBV2 and TRBJ2-7, with 8 bases that match TRBD1. Germline V CDR1 and CDR2: SNHLY, FYNNEI. V gave up 5 bases and J gave up 4 bases; unmatched junction bases: 4. CDR3 length: 13 amino acids. CDR3 in DNA: TGTGCCAGCAGTCGACAGGGGACTTACGAGCAGTACTTC. Translated: CASSRQGTYEQYF.

This clone was observed once. This chain connects TRBV4-2 to TRBJ2-3; 7 bases align to TRBD2. Trimming cost V 0 bases and J 6 bases; bases outside gene matches: 15. Germline V lookup: CDR1 LGHNA, CDR2 YNFKEQ. The CDR3 covers 18 residues. CDR3 nucleotides: TGTGCCAGCAGCCAAGATGGTGCGGGAGAGCAAGGATATGATACGCAGTATTTT. Its protein product is CASSQDGAGEQGYDTQYF.

The V and J genes are TRBV4-1 and TRBJ2-7, with TRBD1 matching 8 bases. Trimming at V came to 2 bases and at J to 3 bases, leaving 6 bases not matched to a gene. From germline, CDR1 is MGHRA and CDR2 YSYEKL. The CDR3 is 15 amino acids. The DNA for the CDR3 is TGCGCCAGCAGCCAAACGGACAGGGCCGGCTACGAGCAGTACTTC. It specifies CASSQTDRAGYEQYF.

The chain has TRBV19 and TRBJ2-1; 10 bases match TRBD2. CDR1 LNHDA and CDR2 SQIVND come from the germline V gene (reference sequence). The CDR3 spans 14 residues. V shed 7 bases and J 8 bases; nucleotides not matched to a gene: 8. The CDR3 region is CASKERGGLDEQFF. The CDR3 nucleotides read TGTGCCAGTAAAGAGCGGGGGGGCCTCGATGAGCAGTTCTTC.

The chain joins TRBV7-9 to TRBJ2-1; TRBD1 agrees at 10 bases. The CDR3 sequence is 15 residues long. Germline lookup yields CDR1 SEHNR and CDR2 FQNEAQ (reference sequence). V trimming: 1 base; J trimming: 7 bases; junction bases outside the gene matches: 4. The CDR3 DNA is TGTGCCAGCAGCTTAGGGACAGGGGGGACAAATGAGCAGTTCTTC. Amino acids: CASSLGTGGTNEQFF.